This T cell receptor beta chain was sequenced during a study of blood T cell repertoires in COVID-19. Whole-study context: Samples representing acute and convalescent COVID-19 were sourced from the United States, Italy and Spain. Sources were T cells, B-cell-depleted T cells, or PBMCs; the material itself was cDNA or gDNA.

A single count supports this clone. In the source study's methods: Estimated nucleated cell counts came from reference gene primer amplification. The table came from immunoSEQ multiplex PCR; TCRdb's copy has only in-frame clones and leaves some out. V, J and clone size are those of that table, while D and trimming were read from the DNA. Of approximately 49,000 clones in the sample, 84% are singletons; the top ten hold about 1.6%. Germline loops: CDR1 SGHTA, CDR2 FQGNSA. The CDR3 contains 18 residues. V shed 5 bases and J 4 bases; nucleotides not matched to a gene: 17. The V and J genes are TRBV7-2 and TRBJ2-1; 7 nucleotides match TRBD1. The TCR sequence derives from a man aged 50 to 60 with acute or convalescent COVID-19. Sequenced material: peripheral blood. CDR3 sequence (DNA): TGTGCCAGCAGCCCTCTAACCCTGGGACAGACGTGGTACAATGAGCAGTTCTTC. It specifies CASSPLTLGQTWYNEQFF.